This T cell receptor beta chain was captured by sequencing in a study of T-cell memory formation after mild COVID-19. The table lists this clonotype with a few counts. TCRdb analysed the 5' RACE reads with MiXCR anew, one entry per CDR3 protein. Among 150,000 or so distinct CDR3 sequences listed, around 13% were seen once. CDR1 and CDR2 (germline): SGHKS, YYEKEE (reference sequence). The CDR3 is made up of 15 amino acids. The V and J ends lost 6 bases and 4 bases, in that order; junction bases with no gene match: 5. The rearrangement links TRBV5-5 to TRBJ2-1; 12 nucleotides match TRBD2. Sequencing was carried out using PBMCs or a T cell subset sorted from them (not recorded which). The TCR originated in an adult woman who had mild COVID-19 (a few samples of this study predate the infection). Cell type and time point are not known. The CDR3 coding sequence is TGTGCCAGCACCACCGGACTAGCGGGGTACAATGAGCAGTTCTTC. Protein product: CASTTGLAGYNEQFF.